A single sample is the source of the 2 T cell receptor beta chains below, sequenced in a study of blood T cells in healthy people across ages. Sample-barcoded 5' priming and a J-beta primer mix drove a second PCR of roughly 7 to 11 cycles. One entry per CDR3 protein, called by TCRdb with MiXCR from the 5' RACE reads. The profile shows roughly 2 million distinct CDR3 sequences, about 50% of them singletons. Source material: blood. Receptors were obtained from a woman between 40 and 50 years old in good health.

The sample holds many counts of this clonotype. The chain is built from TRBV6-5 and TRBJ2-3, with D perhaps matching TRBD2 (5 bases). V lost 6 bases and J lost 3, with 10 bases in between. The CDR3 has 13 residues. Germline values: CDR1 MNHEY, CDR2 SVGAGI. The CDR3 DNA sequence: TGTGCCAGCAGCCGACCGGGGACAGATACGCAGTATTTT. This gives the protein CASSRPGTDTQYF.

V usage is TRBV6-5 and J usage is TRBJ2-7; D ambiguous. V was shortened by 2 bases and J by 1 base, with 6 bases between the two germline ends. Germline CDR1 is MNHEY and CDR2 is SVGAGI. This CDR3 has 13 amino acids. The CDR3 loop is CASSYMISYEQYF. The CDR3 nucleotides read TGTGCCAGCAGTTACATGATTTCCTACGAGCAGTACTTC.